Below are 20 T cell receptor beta chains sequenced from a single sample in a study of human T cells and chemical hapten exposure. The sample's time point: patch test 1, 2 weeks after DPC sensitization. Stated treatment: therapeutic diphenylcyclopropenone sensitization with weekly scalp DPC. TCRdb recomputed calls from the RACE reads with MiXCR, one row per CDR3 protein. The table has about 360,000 distinct CDR3 sequences, around 6.9% seen once. Sequenced material: whole blood, taken in connection with sensitization to the hapten diphenylcyclopropenone (DPC). All receptors come from a woman between 18 and 29 years old with alopecia areata. Some clones in this sample may be carry-over from other donors' samples.

The table lists this clonotype with a few counts. This chain connects TRBV7-2 to TRBJ1-2, with D perhaps matching TRBD1 (5 bases). The CDR3 is 15 amino acids. Trimming took 8 bases from V and 6 from J, leaving 22 bases between them. Germline lookup yields CDR1 SGHTA and CDR2 FQGNSA. The CDR3 nucleotides read TGTGCCAGCGAACCTACGAAGGGGATCTCAAATGGCTACACCTTC. Its translation: CASEPTKGISNGYTF. The variable domain in full, completed from reference TRBV7-2 and TRBJ1-2, reads GAGVSQSPSNKVTEKGKDVELRCDPISGHTALYWYRQSLGQGLEFLIYFQGNSAPDKSGLPSDRFSAERTGGSVSTLTIQRTQQEDSAVYLCASEPTKGISNGYTFGSGTRLTVV.

The table lists this clonotype with many counts. The chain carries TRBV6-6 and TRBJ2-4; D perhaps matches TRBD1 (5 bases). Between the trimmed V and J ends, which lost 2 bases and 11 bases, there was a span of 10 bases. The CDR3 is 12 residues long. Germline-derived CDR1 and CDR2 are MNHNY and SVGAGI (reference sequence). CDR3: CASSYALRVQYF. The CDR3 nucleotides are TGTGCCAGCAGTTACGCCCTCAGGGTTCAGTACTTC.

This clonotype was seen many times. The chain is built from TRBV2 and TRBJ2-3; D is unclear. CDR3 length: 11 amino acids. Deletions cut 2 bases from V and 5 bases from J, with 2 bases between. Germline CDR1 is SNHLY and CDR2 is FYNNEI. CDR3 in amino acids: CASSERDTQYF. CDR3 in DNA: TGTGCCAGCAGTGAAAGAGATACGCAGTATTTT.

Many counts were recorded for this clonotype. The chain has TRBV12-3 or TRBV12-4 and TRBJ2-5; TRBD1 agrees at 9 bases. The CDR3 is 15 residues long. V was clipped by 5 bases and J by 5 bases; unmatched bases: 9. CDR3: CASSRRGQGGETQYF. CDR3 DNA: TGTGCCAGCAGTCGGAGGGGACAGGGTGGGGAGACCCAGTACTTC.

This clonotype was seen many times. The rearrangement links TRBV10-3 to TRBJ1-1; a possible D gene is TRBD1 (6 bases). Per the germline V gene, CDR1 is ENHRY and CDR2 is SYGVKD. V shed 3 bases and J shed 3 bases, with 11 bases lying between them. The CDR3 spans 14 residues. The CDR3 nucleotides read TGTGCCATCAGTGACAGGGGATCGGACACTGAAGCTTTCTTT. Translation gives CAISDRGSDTEAFF.

This clonotype has a count of ten or more. The chain recombines TRBV2 with TRBJ2-3, with 8 bases matching TRBD1. In germline, CDR1 is SNHLY, CDR2 FYNNEI. The CDR3 has 15 amino acids. J lost 1 base, V lost 4 bases, and 4 bases had no gene match. The CDR3 DNA follows: TGTGCCAGCAGTGCCCTGGACAGGGGCACAGATACGCAGTATTTT. This encodes CASSALDRGTDTQYF.

In this sample, this clonotype turned up many times. The V call is TRBV7-9, the J call TRBJ2-7, with 7 positions matching TRBD1. CDR3 length equals 13 residues. V was pared by 5 bases and J by 5 bases, with 6 bases of the junction left unmatched. From germline, CDR1 is SEHNR and CDR2 FQNEAQ (reference sequence). The CDR3 DNA reads as TGTGCCAGCAGCCTCGGACAGGCCAACGAGCAGTACTTC. It is translated as CASSLGQANEQYF.

This clonotype appeared many times. The chain uses TRBV28 and TRBJ2-3; D might be TRBD2 (5 bases). Trimming shortened V by 5 bases and J by 5 bases, and 20 bases separated the two germline ends. The length of the CDR3 is 16 residues. Per germline, CDR1 MDHEN and CDR2 SYDVKM. This CDR3 is CASSPMRAKRVDTQYF. The CDR3 region has the DNA TGTGCCAGCAGTCCAATGCGGGCCAAACGGGTAGATACGCAGTATTTT.

This clonotype was counted many times. The genes are TRBV6-6 and TRBJ1-2, with 7 bases that match TRBD1. The CDR3 covers 15 residues. The germline V gene has CDR1 MNHNY and CDR2 SVGAGI (reference sequence). V was pared by 7 bases and J by 4 bases, with 12 bases of the junction left unmatched. The CDR3 reads CASIPAGTETYGYTF. The CDR3, as DNA: TGTGCCAGCATTCCGGCCGGGACAGAGACCTATGGCTACACCTTC.

This clonotype was counted only a few times. This chain links TRBV6-6 with TRBJ1-3, with 8 nucleotides matching TRBD1. This CDR3 region has 15 residues. With V trimmed by 2 bases and J by 3 bases, 3 bases remained unmatched. Germline V gives CDR1 MNHNY, CDR2 SVGAGI (reference sequence). The CDR3 here is CASSYADRDGNTIYF. In DNA form, the CDR3 reads TGTGCCAGCAGTTACGCGGACAGGGATGGAAACACCATATATTTT.

This clonotype came up a few times. The rearrangement uses TRBV7-6 and TRBJ1-2; D might be TRBD1 (5 bases). V lost 0 bases and J 4 bases, leaving 12 bases between the germline ends. CDR3 size: 15 residues. Germline V gene lookup returns CDR1 SGHVS and CDR2 FNYEAQ. The CDR3 DNA is TGTGCCAGCAGCTTAGCGGAGGGGCAGGCCTATGGCTACACCTTC. Its protein is CASSLAEGQAYGYTF.

This chain uses TRBV5-6 with TRBJ1-6; TRBD1 might be the D (5 bases). The CDR3 consists of 18 residues. Germline CDR1 reads SGHDT; CDR2 reads YYEEEE. V lost 4 bases to trimming and J lost 7 bases, with 24 bases between them. CDR3 sequence reads: CASSPGTGATQGNSPLHF. CDR3 sequence (DNA): TGTGCCAGCAGCCCGGGGACGGGCGCAACCCAAGGGAATTCACCCCTCCACTTT.

This clonotype was seen a single time. The genes are TRBV4-3 and TRBJ1-6, with D maybe TRBD1 (6 bases). CDR3 length: 16 residues. V was shortened by 0 bases and J by 6 bases, with 12 bases between the two germline ends. In germline, CDR1 is LGHNA, CDR2 YSLEER. This CDR3 reads CASSQDQNRVNSPLHF. In nucleotides, the CDR3 is TGCGCCAGCAGCCAAGATCAGAACAGGGTTAATTCACCCCTCCACTTT.

The rearrangement uses TRBV3-1 and TRBJ1-2, with D unclear. V lost 1 base and J lost 13, with 10 bases in between. From germline, CDR1 is LGHDT and CDR2 YNNKEL (reference sequence). The CDR3 spans 11 residues. The CDR3 here is CASSQGSLSTF. The CDR3 DNA sequence: TGTGCCAGCAGCCAAGGGAGCCTCTCCACCTTC.

V is TRBV7-2 and J is TRBJ2-1; D uncertain. V was pared by 5 bases and J by 9 bases, with 11 bases between. Germline CDR1 and CDR2: SGHTA and FQGNSA. The CDR3 length is 12 residues. The DNA of the CDR3 is TGTGCCAGCAGCGTATACGACATTGAGCAGTTCTTC. Translated, it gives CASSVYDIEQFF.

This clonotype was found a few times. The V and J genes are TRBV12-3 or TRBV12-4 and TRBJ1-1, with 10 bases that match TRBD1. This CDR3 has 14 residues. Losses at the gene ends were 6 bases for V and 8 bases for J; bases not matched to a gene: 9. The CDR3 sequence: CASSFRQGAGEAFF. The CDR3 nucleotides read TGTGCCAGCAGCTTCAGACAGGGGGCGGGCGAAGCTTTCTTT.

This clonotype was counted between two and nine times. The rearrangement uses TRBV6-2 or TRBV6-3 and TRBJ1-5; 8 bases are a match to TRBD1. Germline CDR1 and CDR2: MNHEY and SVGEGT. This CDR3 contains 14 residues. V shed 5 bases, J shed 6 bases, and the junction held 6 bases outside the gene matches. The CDR3 here is CASSTGQGTQPQHF. CDR3 sequence (DNA): TGTGCCAGCAGTACCGGACAGGGCACTCAGCCCCAGCATTTT.

This clonotype was detected a few times. CDR3 protein: CASSPREGSYNEQFF. DNA of the CDR3: TGTGCCAGCAGCCCCAGGGAGGGGTCTTACAATGAGCAGTTCTTC. This chain joins TRBV7-2 and TRBJ2-1, with 7 bases lining up with TRBD2. V shed 5 bases and J 4 bases; nucleotides not matched to a gene: 8. CDR3 length equals 15 residues. The germline V gene encodes CDR1 SGHTA and CDR2 FQGNSA.

CDR3 DNA sequence: TGTGCCAGCAGTAGACAGCGGGGGGGCCGAGAGACCCAGTACTTC. It codes for CASSRQRGGRETQYF. The rearrangement links TRBV2 to TRBJ2-5, with 10 bases matching TRBD2. Germline CDR1 SNHLY, CDR2 FYNNEI. V trimming: 5 bases; J trimming: 4 bases; junction bases outside the gene matches: 7. The CDR3 runs to 15 residues. The full variable domain, completed using reference TRBV2 and TRBJ2-5, is EPEVTQTPSHQVTQMGQEVILRCVPISNHLYFYWYRQILGQKVEFLVSFYNNEISEKSEIFDDQFSVERPDGSNFTLKIRSTKLEDSAMYFCASSRQRGGRETQYFGPGTRLLVL.

This clonotype has a handful of counts. The J gene is TRBJ1-2, the V gene TRBV6-5; D perhaps matches TRBD1 (6 bases). The CDR3 is 14 amino acids. The ends were cut back, 8 bases at V and 7 bases at J, with 20 bases in the middle. Germline loops: CDR1 MNHEY, CDR2 SVGAGI. CDR3 residues: CASAEYRDLIGYTF. CDR3 in DNA: TGTGCCAGCGCCGAATACAGGGATTTGATTGGCTACACCTTC.